This TCR beta chain was identified in a study of response to subunit inactivated influenza vaccine. This clonotype was observed a handful of times. Trimming took 6 bases from V and 4 from J; bases not matched to a gene: 6. The CDR3 runs 14 residues. TCRdb reprocessed the RT-PCR reads with MiXCR, giving one entry per CDR3 protein. Seen here are 500,000 to 700,000 distinct CDR3 sequences, 20% to 25% observed once, and the top ten hold roughly 2.8%. These data also formed part of another study, on T cells expressing NK-cell markers. That report notes: The cDNA for TCR beta came from 5'RACE template switching with UMIs. HCMV seropositivity characterized most of the eight sequenced donors, and seronegativity one. For about six donors, the dominant NKG2C+ clonotypes made up about 1.0-7.5% of their CD8+ T cells.

This clonotype was sampled from a man in his fifties or sixties who received an inactivated influenza vaccine. J is TRBJ2-3 and V is TRBV12-3 or TRBV12-4; 8 bases agree with TRBD2. Material: CD4+ T cells sorted from PBMCs, obtained 11 to 12 days after vaccination. Here the CDR3 reads CASSRSGRPDTQYF. CDR3 coding DNA: TGTGCCAGCAGCCGGAGCGGGAGACCAGATACGCAGTATTTT.